This T cell receptor beta chain is from a study of PD-1 blockade in classical Hodgkin lymphoma. Whole-study context: Intravenous infusions of nivolumab 3 mg/kg reached patients every 2 weeks.

Germline V gene lookup returns CDR1 MNHEY and CDR2 SVGAGI. This CDR3 is 13 amino acids long. V trimming: 7 bases; J trimming: 2 bases; junction bases outside the gene matches: 2. TCRdb's table, derived via immunoSEQ multiplex PCR, lists solely in-frame clones and lacks some. This sample has about 52,000 clones, with around 86% found just once. The time point here: cycle 4 day 1 (C4D1), after six to seven weeks of nivolumab. Autologous stem cell transplantation was followed by relapse in every patient, and brentuximab vedotin exposure varied. The patients, who had relapsed/refractory classical Hodgkin lymphoma, achieved best responses of complete response, partial response or progressive disease.

V and J are TRBV6-5 and TRBJ2-3; 8 nucleotides line up with TRBD2. This receptor was obtained from a human donor with classical Hodgkin lymphoma. The starting material was peripheral blood mononuclear cells (PBMCs), obtained before the fourth cycle of nivolumab. The CDR3 DNA reads as TGTGCCAGCATTAGCGGGACCACAGATACGCAGTATTTT. Amino acid sequence: CASISGTTDTQYF.